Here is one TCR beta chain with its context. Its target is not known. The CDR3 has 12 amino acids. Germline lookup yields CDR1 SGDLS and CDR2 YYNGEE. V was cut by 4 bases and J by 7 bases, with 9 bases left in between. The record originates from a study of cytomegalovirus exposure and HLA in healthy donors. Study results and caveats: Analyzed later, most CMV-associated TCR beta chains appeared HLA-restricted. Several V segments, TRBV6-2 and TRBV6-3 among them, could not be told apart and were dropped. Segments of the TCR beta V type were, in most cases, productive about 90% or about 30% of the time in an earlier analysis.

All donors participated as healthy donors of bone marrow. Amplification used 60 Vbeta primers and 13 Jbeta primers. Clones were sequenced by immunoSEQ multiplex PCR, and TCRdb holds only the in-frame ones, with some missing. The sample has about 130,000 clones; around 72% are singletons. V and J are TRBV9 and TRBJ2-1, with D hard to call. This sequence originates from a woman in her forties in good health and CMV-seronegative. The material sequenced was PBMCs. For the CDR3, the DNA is TGTGCCAGCAGCCTTTCCGGGAATGAGCAGTTCTTC. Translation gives CASSLSGNEQFF.